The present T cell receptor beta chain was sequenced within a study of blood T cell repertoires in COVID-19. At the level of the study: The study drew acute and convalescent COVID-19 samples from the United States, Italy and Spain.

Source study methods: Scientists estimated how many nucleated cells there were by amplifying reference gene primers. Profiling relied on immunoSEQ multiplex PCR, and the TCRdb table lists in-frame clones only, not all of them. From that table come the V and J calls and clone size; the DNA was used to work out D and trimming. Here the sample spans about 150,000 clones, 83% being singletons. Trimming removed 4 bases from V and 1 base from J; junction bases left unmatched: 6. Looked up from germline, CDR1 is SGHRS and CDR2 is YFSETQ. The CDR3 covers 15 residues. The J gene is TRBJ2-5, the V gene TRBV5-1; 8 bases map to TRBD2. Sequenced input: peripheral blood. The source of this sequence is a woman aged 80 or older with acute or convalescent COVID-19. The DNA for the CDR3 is TGCGCCAGCAGCCCCACTAGCGGAGTCCAAGAGACCCAGTACTTC. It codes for CASSPTSGVQETQYF. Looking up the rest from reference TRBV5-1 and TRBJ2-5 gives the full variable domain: KAGVTQTPRYLIKTRGQQVTLSCSPISGHRSVSWYQQTPGQGLQFLFEYFSETQRNKGNFPGRFSGRQFSNSRSEMNVSTLELGDSALYLCASSPTSGVQETQYFGPGTRLLVL.